The next 10 T cell receptor beta chains were all read from a single sample in a study of PD-1 blockade in classical Hodgkin lymphoma. TCRdb keeps only in-frame clones here, not all; method: immunoSEQ multiplex PCR. In the table there are 20,000 to 30,000 clones, around three quarters of which are singletons. In every patient, relapse followed autologous stem cell transplantation, while exposure to brentuximab vedotin differed. The source was peripheral blood mononuclear cells (PBMCs), collected before the second cycle of nivolumab. The receptors shown here come from a human donor with classical Hodgkin lymphoma.

The chain couples TRBV27 to TRBJ1-4; 7 nucleotides line up with TRBD1. Germline values: CDR1 MNHEY, CDR2 SMNVEV (reference sequence). The CDR3 is made up of 13 amino acids. Trimming cost V 7 bases and J 8 bases; bases outside gene matches: 7. The CDR3 loop is CASTVTGKEKLFF. The CDR3 DNA reads as TGTGCCAGCACCGTGACAGGGAAAGAAAAACTGTTTTTT.

The chain links TRBV29-1 to TRBJ2-7; D gene unclear. Trimming took off 5 bases at V and 6 bases at J, with 17 bases between the two ends. CDR3 length: 13 amino acids. Germline lookup yields CDR1 SQVTM and CDR2 ANQGSEA. The CDR3 spells CSVHSPRRCEQYF. The CDR3 DNA reads TGCAGCGTTCATTCACCAAGGAGATGCGAGCAGTACTTC.

V usage is TRBV30 and J usage is TRBJ1-1; 8 bases align to TRBD1. The V and J ends lost 3 bases and 5 bases, in that order; junction bases with no gene match: 8. There are 14 residues in the CDR3. The germline V gene encodes CDR1 GTSNPN and CDR2 SVGIG (reference sequence). Here the CDR3 reads CAWRGTGEGTEAFF. For the CDR3, the DNA is TGTGCCTGGAGGGGGACAGGCGAGGGTACTGAAGCTTTCTTT.

The rearrangement uses TRBV11-2 and TRBJ1-1; the D gene is possibly TRBD1 (6 bases). Trimming removed 1 base from V and 2 bases from J, with 11 bases in between. CDR3 length: 15 residues. Germline loops: CDR1 SGHAT, CDR2 FQNNGV. The CDR3 sequence: CASSLGTGTNTEAFF. CDR3 DNA: TGTGCCAGCAGCTTAGGTACAGGGACAAACACTGAAGCTTTCTTT.

CDR3 residues: CASSGSEGVSNQPQHF. The CDR3 DNA reads TGTGCCAGTAGTGGCTCTGAGGGAGTTAGCAATCAGCCCCAGCATTTT. V gene TRBV19 combines with J gene TRBJ1-5; D is ambiguous. From germline, CDR1 is LNHDA and CDR2 SQIVND (reference sequence). CDR3 length: 16 amino acids. V lost 5 bases to trimming and J lost 0 bases, with 14 bases between them.

The rearrangement uses TRBV9 and TRBJ1-3, with D tentatively TRBD1 (6 bases). The CDR3 length is 15 residues. Trimming left V 3 bases short and J 0 bases short, with 10 bases between. Germline V gene sequence: CDR1 SGDLS, CDR2 YYNGEE. This chain's CDR3 is CASSAGQPSGNTIYF. The CDR3 DNA follows: TGTGCCAGCAGCGCAGGACAGCCCTCTGGAAACACCATATATTTT.

This clone came up a few times. This chain links TRBV5-6 with TRBJ2-7, with no clear D. Trimming cost V 5 bases and J 1 base, with 25 bases left between them. The CDR3 covers 18 residues. Germline V gene sequence: CDR1 SGHDT, CDR2 YYEEEE. CDR3 sequence (DNA): TGTGCCAGCAGTCTCATGGGCACTCAACTCTTGGGGTCCTACGAGCAGTACTTC. Its translation is CASSLMGTQLLGSYEQYF.

The V call is TRBV7-9, the J call TRBJ2-2; tentatively, D is TRBD2 (5 bases). The CDR3 extends over 13 amino acids. Per germline, CDR1 SEHNR and CDR2 FQNEAQ (reference sequence). Between the trimmed V and J ends, which lost 3 bases and 6 bases, there was a span of 8 bases. CDR3 region: CASSFGGPGELFF. As DNA, the CDR3 is TGTGCCAGCAGCTTTGGAGGTCCCGGGGAGCTGTTTTTT.

The chain is built from TRBV2 and TRBJ2-5; no definite D call. This CDR3 comprises 11 residues. Germline assignment: CDR1 SNHLY and CDR2 FYNNEI. V shed 0 bases and J shed 7 bases, with 3 bases lying between them. CDR3 sequence (DNA): TGTGCCAGCAGTGAAGCGGGGACCCAGTACTTC. The encoded protein is CASSEAGTQYF.

This clone was recorded only once. CDR3 nucleotides: TGTGCCAGCAGCTTGGGGGGGGCAGGGAAGAACACTGAAGCTTTCTTT. It translates to CASSLGGAGKNTEAFF. This rearrangement joins TRBV5-4 to TRBJ1-1; possible D gene TRBD1, 6 bases. The germline V gene has CDR1 SGHNT and CDR2 YYREEE (reference sequence). The CDR3 extends over 16 amino acids. V was clipped by 0 bases and J by 1 base, with 13 bases between them. The whole variable domain, filled in from reference TRBV5-4 and TRBJ1-1, reads ETGVTQSPTHLIKTRGQQVTLRCSSQSGHNTVSWYQQALGQGPQFIFQYYREEENGRGNFPPRFSGLQFPNYSSELNVNALELDDSALYLCASSLGGAGKNTEAFFGQGTRLTVV.